This TCR beta chain is from a study of T cell responses to AZD1222 COVID-19 vaccine. Clones were sequenced by immunoSEQ multiplex PCR, and TCRdb holds only the in-frame ones, with some missing. Of approximately 100,000 clones in the sample, around 90% are singletons; the top ten hold roughly 2.5%. The V gene's germline CDR1 is MNHEY and CDR2 SVGEGT. The V segment lost 1 base and the J segment 5 bases; nucleotides outside the gene matches: 9. This CDR3 is 17 amino acids long. This clone was found once. The antigen remains unidentified. Findings of the study overall: Repertoires were sampled only after the peak T cell response. Nearly half of spike-specific TCRs reportedly target unmutated variant regions. It should be noted that donors were predominantly white British and more often female, and clonal diversity was possibly underestimated. Seropositive status at baseline applied to only six AZD1222 recipients.

The chain combines TRBV6-2 or TRBV6-3 with TRBJ1-5; 9 bases map to TRBD1. The sequencing here drew on peripheral blood, taken 28 days after the second AZD1222 dose. The origin of this receptor is an adult who received the AZD1222 COVID-19 vaccine. CDR3 region: CASSYFRQGDRHQPQHF. CDR3 nucleotide sequence: TGTGCCAGCAGTTACTTCCGACAGGGGGATCGCCATCAGCCCCAGCATTTT.